This T cell receptor (beta chain) was documented in a study of PD-L1 blockade in urothelial cancer. Study background: Patients took up atezolizumab at some point between 2014 and 2015 at 1,200 mg intravenously every 3 weeks. Individuals in the cohort had been given 0 to 3 earlier chemotherapy regimens.

Only in-frame clones appear in the TCRdb table, and some are missing; sequencing was by immunoSEQ multiplex PCR. Among 100,000 or so clones, roughly nine tenths were seen once, and the ten largest hold 0.75% to 0.95%. With 4 bases removed from V and 8 bases from J, the gap between germline ends came to 17 bases. The CDR3 extends over 15 amino acids. The germline V gene encodes CDR1 MDHEN and CDR2 SYDVKM. Pretreatment sampling and on-treatment sampling together yielded between 1 and 8 samples for each patient. Study conclusions and caveats: Pretreatment clonality of the blood TCR repertoire below the median was predictive of superior survival.

This clone has a single count. Its antigen is currently unknown. The gene calls are TRBV28 and TRBJ1-4, with a possible D match to TRBD1 (6 bases). The specimen comprised PBMCs, sampled around atezolizumab (anti-PD-L1) treatment. This clonotype was obtained from a woman of 80 years or more with urothelial cancer. CDR3 residues: CASSSREGGREKLFF. The CDR3 nucleotides read TGTGCCAGCAGTTCGAGGGAGGGGGGAAGGGAAAAACTGTTTTTT.